These 23 T cell receptor beta chains were sequenced from one sample in a study of OX40 agonist ivuxolimab in advanced cancers. Profiled with immunoSEQ multiplex PCR; TCRdb holds only in-frame clones, not every one. Counted here are about 49,000 clones, nearly 80% occurring once; the ten biggest clones make up over 7%. Here the sequenced sample was CD4+ or CD8+ T cells sorted from blood, taken in a trial of the OX40 agonist ivuxolimab. Receptors originate from an adult with an advanced solid tumor such as melanoma, head and neck, liver or kidney cancer.

The rearrangement joins TRBV6-6 to TRBJ2-1, with 12 positions matching TRBD2. The length of the CDR3 is 15 residues. CDR1 is MNHNY, CDR2 SVGAGI, per germline (reference sequence). With V trimmed by 5 bases and J by 7 bases, 6 bases remained unmatched. The CDR3 reads CASSLGLAGRNEQFF. In DNA form, the CDR3 reads TGTGCCAGCAGTCTTGGACTAGCGGGAAGAAATGAGCAGTTCTTC.

The rearrangement joins TRBV11-3 to TRBJ2-1; TRBD2 matches 7 bases. With 2 bases clipped from V and 6 bases from J, the junction kept 7 bases outside the gene matches. Looked up from germline, CDR1 is SGHNT and CDR2 is YENEEA. The CDR3 totals 15 residues. The CDR3 DNA sequence: TGTGCCAGCAGCTTATTCGTGGGAGGGTTCAATGAGCAGTTCTTC. Protein product: CASSLFVGGFNEQFF.

This clone has a handful of counts. The chain employs TRBV19 and TRBJ1-5; no clear D gene. The V gene lost 3 bases and the J gene lost 7 bases, with 7 bases spanning the gap. The CDR3 is made up of 12 amino acids. CDR1 is LNHDA, CDR2 SQIVND, per germline (reference sequence). CDR3 sequence reads: CASSIGMQPQHF. The CDR3 DNA sequence: TGTGCCAGTAGTATCGGGATGCAGCCCCAGCATTTT.

This clone was observed a single time. This chain joins TRBV5-4 and TRBJ2-7, with D possibly being TRBD2 (5 bases). The CDR3 consists of 14 residues. V was pared by 0 bases and J by 1 base, with 8 bases between. Germline CDR1 SGHNT, CDR2 YYREEE (reference sequence). The DNA of the CDR3 is TGTGCCAGCAGCTTGGGGAGCGGATCCTACGAGCAGTACTTC. Its translation: CASSLGSGSYEQYF.

This clone was seen more than once but under ten times. J is TRBJ2-1 and V is TRBV6-5; D might be TRBD1 or TRBD2, each matching 5 bases. Per germline, CDR1 MNHEY and CDR2 SVGAGI. There are 16 residues in the CDR3. V was trimmed by 4 bases and J by 6 bases, leaving 19 bases between them. CDR3: CASSSQTRRGRNEQFF. The DNA of the CDR3 is TGTGCCAGCAGTTCTCAAACTAGACGGGGACGCAATGAGCAGTTCTTC.

This chain joins TRBV29-1 and TRBJ2-1; 7 nucleotides agree with TRBD2. The CDR3 consists of 15 residues. CDR1 is SQVTM, CDR2 ANQGSEA, per germline. V lost 0 bases to trimming and J lost 5 bases; unmatched junction nucleotides: 7. The CDR3 DNA follows: TGCAGCGTTGAAGACGGGAGGACGGCCGACAATGAGCAGTTCTTC. This sequence encodes CSVEDGRTADNEQFF.

This rearrangement joins TRBV7-9 to TRBJ2-5; unclear D gene. The CDR3 has 16 amino acids. CDR1 and CDR2 from the germline V gene are SEHNR and FQNEAQ (reference sequence). The ends were cut back, 5 bases at V and 4 bases at J, with 20 bases in the middle. The CDR3 spells CASSPSRSRTGETQYF. Here the CDR3 DNA reads TGTGCCAGCAGCCCCTCCAGGTCCAGGACGGGAGAGACCCAGTACTTC.

The chain has TRBV18 and TRBJ2-5; TRBD1 agrees at 10 bases. Per germline, CDR1 KGHSH and CDR2 LQKENI. The J segment lost 6 bases and the V segment lost 6 bases, leaving 7 bases of the junction unmatched. The CDR3 length is 14 residues. The CDR3 here is CASSGQGSQKTQYF. The CDR3 region has the DNA TGTGCCAGCTCGGGACAGGGGTCTCAAAAGACCCAGTACTTC.

This chain joins TRBV10-1 and TRBJ2-2; possible D gene TRBD2, 6 bases. From germline, CDR1 is WNHNN and CDR2 SYGVQD (reference sequence). V was trimmed by 3 bases and J by 3 bases, leaving 8 bases between them. The CDR3 is 14 residues long. The CDR3 loop reads CASSDSGHTGELFF. The CDR3, as DNA: TGCGCCAGCAGTGATAGCGGTCACACCGGGGAGCTGTTTTTT.

The genes are TRBV27 and TRBJ2-5, with D perhaps matching TRBD2 (6 bases). The CDR3 covers 14 residues. The V gene's germline CDR1 is MNHEY and CDR2 SMNVEV (reference sequence). The V end was cut by 6 bases, the J end by 5 bases, with 16 bases between. The CDR3 DNA sequence: TGTGCCAGCAGATTGGGCGGGAATACGGAGACCCAGTACTTC. This encodes CASRLGGNTETQYF.

V is TRBV11-2 and J is TRBJ1-5, with D unclear. Between the trimmed V and J ends, which lost 5 bases and 3 bases, there was a span of 14 bases. This CDR3 contains 15 residues. Germline CDR1 SGHAT, CDR2 FQNNGV. CDR3 bases: TGTGCCAGCAGCCTAGGAGACAACTACAATCAGCCCCAGCATTTT. This codes for CASSLGDNYNQPQHF. The full variable domain, its missing parts supplied by reference TRBV11-2 and TRBJ1-5, is EAGVAQSPRYKIIEKRQSVAFWCNPISGHATLYWYQQILGQGPKLLIQFQNNGVVDDSQLPKDRFSAERLKGVDSTLKIQPAKLEDSAVYLCASSLGDNYNQPQHFGDGTRLSIL.

The V gene is TRBV19, the J gene TRBJ1-1; possible D gene TRBD1, 6 bases. Germline loops: CDR1 LNHDA, CDR2 SQIVND (reference sequence). The CDR3 extends over 15 amino acids. The V end lost 0 bases, the J end lost 7 bases, and 15 bases lay between the germline ends. This CDR3 reads CASSIDLLVTGEAFF. The CDR3 coding sequence is TGTGCCAGTAGTATAGATCTATTGGTGACAGGTGAAGCTTTCTTT.

The rearrangement links TRBV21-1 to TRBJ2-5; TRBD1, as called in the table, went unchecked against the DNA. TRBV21-1 is a pseudogene segment. The CDR3 runs to 13 residues. The CDR3 bases are TGTGCCAGCAGAGATTCACAAGAAGAGACCCAGTACTTC. This gives the protein CASRDSQEETQYF.

Remarks on this clone: This may arise from a read error, as a much more abundant clone is one base away. The rearrangement joins TRBV2 to TRBJ1-3; the D is unclear. This CDR3 is built from 14 residues. The germline gives CDR1 SNHLY, CDR2 FYNNEI. V was cut by 2 bases and J by 0 bases, with 5 bases left in between. The CDR3 region is CASSEQSSGNTIYF. CDR3 DNA sequence: TGTGCCAGCAGTGAACAGAGCTCTGGAAACACCATATATTTT.

The chain recombines TRBV5-1 with TRBJ2-7; 9 bases agree with TRBD2. This CDR3 spans 13 amino acids. The V gene end was trimmed by 5 bases and the J gene end by 7 bases; junction bases not matched to a gene: 7. Germline V CDR1 and CDR2: SGHRS, YFSETQ. The CDR3 is CASSSGGNREQYF. In DNA form, the CDR3 reads TGCGCCAGCAGTAGCGGGGGAAACCGGGAGCAGTACTTC.

The rearrangement links TRBV11-2 to TRBJ2-1; possible D gene TRBD2, 5 bases. With 8 bases removed from V and 1 base from J, the gap between germline ends came to 21 bases. CDR3 length: 17 amino acids. Germline CDR1 SGHAT, CDR2 FQNNGV. The chain's CDR3 is CASGDDLERRSYNEQFF. The CDR3 bases are TGTGCCAGCGGGGATGATCTAGAGCGGCGGTCCTACAATGAGCAGTTCTTC.

V and J are TRBV29-1 and TRBJ1-2; 7 bases are shared with TRBD1. This CDR3 has 14 residues. Germline values: CDR1 SQVTM, CDR2 ANQGSEA. J was trimmed by 1 base and V by 6 bases; bases with no gene match: 8. The CDR3 protein is CSVGGQRINYGYTF. CDR3 nucleotide sequence: TGCAGCGTGGGGGGACAGAGGATTAACTATGGCTACACCTTC.

J is TRBJ2-3 and V is TRBV19; 7 bases are shared with TRBD2. With V trimmed by 5 bases and J by 0 bases, 11 bases remained unmatched. The CDR3 totals 17 residues. Germline V gene data show CDR1 as LNHDA and CDR2 as SQIVND (reference sequence). The DNA for the CDR3 is TGTGCCAGTAGTGGGGACCATAGCGGGTTCAGCACAGATACGCAGTATTTT. Translating gives CASSGDHSGFSTDTQYF.

The chain joins TRBV12-5 to TRBJ2-5; TRBD2 is a possible D gene (5 bases). V lost 0 bases and J lost 4, with 6 bases in between. The length of the CDR3 is 13 residues. CDR1 and CDR2 from the germline V gene are LGHNT and FRNRAP. CDR3: CASGLVEGETQYF. The DNA of the CDR3 is TGTGCTAGTGGTTTGGTAGAGGGAGAGACCCAGTACTTC.

The chain is built from TRBV29-1 and TRBJ1-1, with a tentative D call TRBD1 (6 bases). Trimming removed 5 bases at V and 1 base at J, with 17 bases between. There are 15 residues in the CDR3. Germline CDR1 reads SQVTM; CDR2 reads ANQGSEA. The CDR3 nucleotides are TGCAGCGTTAGAGAATGGGGGCCGGGGAACACTGAAGCTTTCTTT. This gives the protein CSVREWGPGNTEAFF.

This clone came up a few times. The chain has TRBV30 and TRBJ1-1; no clear D. Trimming shortened V by 0 bases and J by 3 bases, and 11 bases separated the two germline ends. There are 14 residues in the CDR3. Germline V gene sequence: CDR1 GTSNPN, CDR2 SVGIG (reference sequence). CDR3 loop: CAWSVLDQYTEAFF. In DNA, the CDR3 is TGTGCCTGGAGTGTCCTCGACCAGTACACTGAAGCTTTCTTT.

Here the CDR3 DNA reads TGTGCCAGCTCCCCAGGGCGGGTCTCCTACAATGAGCAGTTCTTC. The encoded protein is CASSPGRVSYNEQFF. The chain carries TRBV18 and TRBJ2-1, with D perhaps given as TRBD1 or TRBD2 (5 bases each). This CDR3 is built from 15 residues. The V and J ends lost 6 bases and 0 bases respectively, with 12 bases between them. Germline V gene data show CDR1 as KGHSH and CDR2 as LQKENI.

V gene TRBV11-2 combines with J gene TRBJ2-1; 9 positions match TRBD2. Per germline, CDR1 SGHAT and CDR2 FQNNGV. The CDR3 contains 16 residues. V trimming: 5 bases; J trimming: 5 bases; junction bases outside the gene matches: 10. The CDR3 DNA reads TGTGCCAGCAGCCGACTTAGCGGGAGAGCTAACAATGAGCAGTTCTTC. This translates into CASSRLSGRANNEQFF.